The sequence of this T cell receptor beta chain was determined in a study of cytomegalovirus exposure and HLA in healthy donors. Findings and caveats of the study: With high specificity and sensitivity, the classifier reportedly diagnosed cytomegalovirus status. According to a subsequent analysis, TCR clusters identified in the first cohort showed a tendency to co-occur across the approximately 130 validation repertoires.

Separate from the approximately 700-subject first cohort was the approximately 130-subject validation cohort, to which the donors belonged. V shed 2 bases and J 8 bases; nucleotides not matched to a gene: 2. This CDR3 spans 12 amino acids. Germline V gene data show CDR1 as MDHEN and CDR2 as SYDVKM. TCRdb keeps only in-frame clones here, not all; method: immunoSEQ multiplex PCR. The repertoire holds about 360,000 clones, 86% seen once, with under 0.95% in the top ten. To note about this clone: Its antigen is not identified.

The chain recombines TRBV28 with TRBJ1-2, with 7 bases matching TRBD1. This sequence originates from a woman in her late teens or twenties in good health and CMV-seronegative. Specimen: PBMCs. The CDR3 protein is CASSLNRGGYTF. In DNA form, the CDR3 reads TGTGCCAGCAGTTTAAACAGGGGCGGCTACACCTTC.